This T cell receptor beta chain emerged from a study of T cell responses to AZD1222 COVID-19 vaccine. Trimming stripped 8 bases from V and 0 bases from J, with 17 bases between. The CDR3 has 17 amino acids. Germline V lookup: CDR1 MNHEY, CDR2 SMNVEV (reference sequence). The study pooled second doses at about 4 or about 12 weeks. Only in-frame clones appear in the TCRdb table, and some are missing; sequencing was by immunoSEQ multiplex PCR. The sample lists approximately 180,000 clones, 70% to 90% occurring once. A word on this clone: What it recognizes is unknown.

Overall study results and limits: As reported, nearly half of all spike-specific TCRs target variant regions that are unmutated.

The sequence came from an adult who received the AZD1222 COVID-19 vaccine. V gene TRBV27 combines with J gene TRBJ2-6; D remains unclear. The material sequenced was peripheral blood, taken 28 days after the second AZD1222 dose. The CDR3 sequence: CASVGLGLTSGANVLTF. The CDR3 nucleotides read TGTGCCAGCGTTGGATTGGGTTTGACCTCTGGGGCCAACGTCCTGACTTTC. The full variable domain, in which reference TRBV27 and TRBJ2-6 provide the parts outside the CDR3, is EAQVTQNPRYLITVTGKKLTVTCSQNMNHEYMSWYRQDPGLGLRQIYYSMNVEVTDKGDVPEGYKVSRKEKRNFPLILESPSPNQTSLYFCASVGLGLTSGANVLTFGAGSRLTVL.